Below are 8 T cell receptor beta chains sequenced from a single sample in a study of beta chain features in type 1 diabetes. Their specific antigens are unknown. Findings of the study overall: Within each of all four CD4+ subsets, Type 1 diabetes patients had TCRB CDR3s that were moderately but significantly shorter.

All of the isolated RNA was reverse transcribed, so expressed TCRB transcripts were sequenced. Using immunoSEQ multiplex PCR, the repertoire was profiled, and TCRdb retains in-frame clones only, with some absent. Here the sample spans tens of thousands of clones, under 75% being singletons. The material sequenced was Tregs from blood. These receptors all stem from a young man with type 1 diabetes.

The gene calls are TRBV9 and TRBJ2-7; 8 positions match TRBD2. Trimming removed 0 bases from V and 6 bases from J; junction bases left unmatched: 8. The CDR3 is made up of 15 amino acids. Germline V gene lookup returns CDR1 SGDLS and CDR2 YYNGEE. The CDR3, as DNA: TGTGCCAGCAGCGTAGCGGGAGCGGGAGCGGCCGAGCAGTACTTC. Amino acid sequence: CASSVAGAGAAEQYF.

This sequence joins TRBV7-2 and TRBJ2-5, with TRBD2 matching over 9 bases. Per the germline V gene, CDR1 is SGHTA and CDR2 is FQGNSA. This CDR3 is built from 16 residues. Trimming cost V 1 base and J 5 bases; bases outside gene matches: 8. The CDR3: CASSLVRGGAWETQYF. DNA of the CDR3: TGTGCCAGCAGCTTAGTCCGCGGGGGGGCCTGGGAGACCCAGTACTTC.

This clone has a handful of counts. The genes are TRBV7-2 and TRBJ1-5; D may be TRBD1 (6 bases). Per the germline V gene, CDR1 is SGHTA and CDR2 is FQGNSA. V was shortened by 1 base and J by 6 bases, with 13 bases between the two germline ends. The CDR3 sequence is 15 residues long. CDR3 region: CASSLVGGAGQPQHF. The CDR3 nucleotides read TGTGCCAGCAGCTTAGTGGGGGGGGCGGGTCAGCCCCAGCATTTT.

The V and J genes are TRBV7-2 and TRBJ1-5; tentatively, D is TRBD1 (5 bases). Germline values: CDR1 SGHTA, CDR2 FQGNSA. V was trimmed by 5 bases and J by 7 bases, leaving 12 bases between them. CDR3 length equals 13 residues. CDR3 sequence: CASSGGEGQPQHF. CDR3 bases: TGTGCCAGCAGCGGAGGGGAAGGGCAGCCCCAGCATTTT.

The J gene is TRBJ2-5, the V gene TRBV28; D is unresolved. Per germline, CDR1 MDHEN and CDR2 SYDVKM. With 3 bases removed from V and 2 bases from J, the gap between germline ends came to 13 bases. This CDR3 has 15 amino acids. CDR3 amino acids: CASSFTVIDQETQYF. The CDR3 DNA reads as TGTGCCAGCAGTTTTACGGTTATCGATCAAGAGACCCAGTACTTC.

This chain joins TRBV7-9 and TRBJ1-4; no clear D gene. Looked up from germline, CDR1 is SEHNR and CDR2 is FQNEAQ (reference sequence). Trimming left V 7 bases short and J 5 bases short, with 14 bases between. This CDR3 comprises 14 residues. The CDR3 is CASTFPGQNEKLFF. The CDR3 nucleotides read TGTGCCAGCACCTTCCCTGGGCAAAATGAAAAACTGTTTTTT.

V usage is TRBV6-5 and J usage is TRBJ1-1; D call uncertain. Trimming shortened V by 5 bases and J by 4 bases, and 8 bases separated the two germline ends. Germline V CDR1 and CDR2: MNHEY, SVGAGI. The CDR3 covers 12 residues. As DNA, the CDR3 is TGTGCCAGCAGTCCGCGTCCCACTGAAGCTTTCTTT. Translation gives CASSPRPTEAFF.

The CDR3 reads CASSSQGAGGYTF. The CDR3 nucleotides read TGTGCCAGCAGTTCGCAGGGGGCCGGTGGCTACACCTTC. This chain joins TRBV25-1 and TRBJ1-2, with 8 bases aligning to TRBD1. CDR3 length: 13 amino acids. Per germline, CDR1 MGHDK and CDR2 SYGVNS. V was clipped by 5 bases and J by 7 bases; unmatched bases: 6.